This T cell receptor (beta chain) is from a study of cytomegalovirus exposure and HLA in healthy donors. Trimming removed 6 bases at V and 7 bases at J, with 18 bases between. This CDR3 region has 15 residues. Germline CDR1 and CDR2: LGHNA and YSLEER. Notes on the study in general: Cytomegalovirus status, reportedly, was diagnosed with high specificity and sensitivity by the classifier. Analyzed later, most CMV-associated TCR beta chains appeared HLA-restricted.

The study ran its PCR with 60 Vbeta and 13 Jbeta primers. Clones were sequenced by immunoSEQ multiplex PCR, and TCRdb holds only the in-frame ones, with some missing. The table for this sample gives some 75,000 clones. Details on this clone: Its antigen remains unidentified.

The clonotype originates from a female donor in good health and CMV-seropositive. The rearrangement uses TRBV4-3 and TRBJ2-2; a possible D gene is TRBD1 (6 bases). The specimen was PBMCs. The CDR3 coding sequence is TGCGCCAGCAGTGGGGCTGACAGGTCTCACGGGGAGCTGTTTTTT. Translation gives CASSGADRSHGELFF.